What follows are 10 T cell receptor beta chains derived from one specimen sequenced in a study of T cells in Graves' hyperthyroidism and ophthalmopathy. Researchers took RNA transcripts and amplified the TCR beta CDR3 regions from them. HTBI primers were used for first-round RT-PCR of the TCR CDR3. In TCRdb, the multiplex PCR reads were re-called with MiXCR into one record per CDR3 protein. The table lists over 350,000 distinct CDR3 sequences, over 11% of them singletons. The sequenced sample was blood. The receptors shown here come from a man aged 50 to 59 with Graves' ophthalmopathy.

The V call is TRBV6-1, the J call TRBJ1-5; D is possibly TRBD1 (5 bases). The J call is doubtful: the DNA matches TRBJ2-3 better. This CDR3 is built from 13 residues. The germline V gene encodes CDR1 MNHNS and CDR2 SASEGT. The CDR3 here is CASRRQSNQPQYF. The DNA for the CDR3 is TGTGCCAGCAGACGACAGAGCAATCAGCCCCAGTATTTT.

The sample holds many counts of this clonotype. The chain employs TRBV5-1 and TRBJ1-1, with 7 bases matching TRBD1. Germline lookup yields CDR1 SGHRS and CDR2 YFSETQ. V lost 2 bases, J lost 4 bases, and 5 bases stayed unmatched. The CDR3 totals 14 residues. CDR3 protein: CASSFKGALTEAFF. The CDR3 coding sequence is TGCGCCAGCAGCTTTAAGGGGGCGCTCACTGAAGCTTTCTTT.

This clonotype was counted at least ten times. The chain joins TRBV20-1 to TRBJ2-3; 10 nucleotides agree with TRBD2. The CDR3 has 14 residues. Germline loops: CDR1 DFQATT, CDR2 SNEGSKA (reference sequence). With 6 bases clipped from V and 4 bases from J, the junction kept 7 bases outside the gene matches. CDR3 sequence: CSAKREGLPDTQYF. In nucleotides, the CDR3 is TGCAGTGCAAAGCGGGAGGGCCTCCCAGATACGCAGTATTTT.

The V gene is TRBV6-2 or TRBV6-3, the J gene TRBJ2-1; 9 positions match TRBD1. The CDR3 has 14 amino acids. From germline, CDR1 is MNHEY and CDR2 SVGEGT. Trimming took 6 bases from V and 4 from J; bases not matched to a gene: 4. DNA of the CDR3: TGTGCCAGCAGAACCGGGACAGGGTACAATGAGCAGTTCTTC. This encodes CASRTGTGYNEQFF.

This clonotype showed up many times. This chain links TRBV27 with TRBJ1-2; D gene uncertain. Germline assignment: CDR1 MNHEY and CDR2 SMNVEV (reference sequence). V was trimmed by 3 bases and J by 2 bases, leaving 7 bases between them. The CDR3 loop spans 13 amino acids. In DNA, the CDR3 is TGTGCCAGCAGTTTCGGGAGAAACTATGGCTACACCTTC. Encoded protein: CASSFGRNYGYTF.

This clonotype was detected many times. The rearrangement uses TRBV3-1 and TRBJ2-3; D unclear. The CDR3 runs to 13 residues. Between the trimmed V and J ends, which lost 1 base and 10 bases, there was a span of 12 bases. The germline CDR1 and CDR2 sequences are LGHDT and YNNKEL (reference sequence). The CDR3 DNA reads as TGTGCCAGCAGCCAAGGGCCCTCCCCTGCGCAGTATTTT. The encoded protein is CASSQGPSPAQYF.

The chain joins TRBV5-1 to TRBJ2-5; D is ambiguous. Germline V CDR1 and CDR2: SGHRS, YFSETQ. The CDR3 sequence is 12 residues long. Trimming shortened V by 2 bases and J by 4 bases, and 6 bases separated the two germline ends. This chain's CDR3 is CASSFYRETQYF. DNA of the CDR3: TGCGCCAGCAGCTTTTACAGAGAGACCCAGTACTTC.

The V and J genes are TRBV2 and TRBJ2-3; D uncertain. Between the trimmed V and J ends, which lost 7 bases and 5 bases, there was a span of 7 bases. This CDR3 has 11 residues. Germline V CDR1 and CDR2: SNHLY, FYNNEI. The CDR3 DNA reads TGTGCCAGCACCCAAAAAGATACGCAGTATTTT. Translated: CASTQKDTQYF.

This clonotype was picked up a small number of times. The chain combines TRBV12-3 or TRBV12-4 with TRBJ2-4, with D possibly matching TRBD2 (6 bases). V lost 3 bases and J lost 5, with 11 bases in between. This CDR3 has 14 residues. CDR3 region: CASSFGGSQNIQYF. The CDR3 coding sequence is TGTGCCAGCAGTTTCGGAGGGTCTCAAAACATTCAGTACTTC.

The chain combines TRBV19 with TRBJ2-2; D remains unclear. Germline CDR1 is LNHDA and CDR2 is SQIVND (reference sequence). Trimming removed 3 bases from V and 0 bases from J, with 8 bases in between. The CDR3 contains 15 residues. CDR3 protein: CASSITGSNTGELFF. The CDR3 DNA reads as TGTGCCAGTAGTATTACCGGGTCGAACACCGGGGAGCTGTTTTTT.